These 26 T cell receptor beta chains originate from one sample sequenced in a study of T cells after yellow fever vaccination. Using its own MiXCR run on the 5' RACE reads, TCRdb lists one record per CDR3 protein. This sample has under 600,000 distinct CDR3 sequences, with roughly 12% found just once. Sequencing used PBMCs, obtained on the day of the yellow fever booster vaccination. The receptors were sampled from a man in his thirties or forties who received the YFV17D yellow fever vaccine.

The J gene is TRBJ2-3, the V gene TRBV29-1; 16 nucleotides line up with TRBD2. This CDR3 is 16 amino acids long. CDR1 SQVTM and CDR2 ANQGSEA come from the germline V gene. V shed 4 bases, J shed 4 bases, and the junction held 5 bases outside the gene matches. The CDR3 DNA reads TGCAGCGTTGCCGGGACTAGCGGGAGGGGCCCAGATACGCAGTATTTT. Its translation is CSVAGTSGRGPDTQYF.

The genes are TRBV18 and TRBJ1-6, with D perhaps TRBD1 (5 bases). Germline CDR1 KGHSH, CDR2 LQKENI. Trimming removed 3 bases from V and 7 bases from J, with 7 bases in between. CDR3 size: 13 residues. CDR3 in amino acids: CASSPEGNSPLHF. CDR3 coding DNA: TGTGCCAGCTCACCCGAGGGGAATTCACCCCTCCACTTT.

At least ten counts were recorded for this clonotype. This chain links TRBV28 with TRBJ2-5; the D is unclear. The CDR3 covers 13 residues. CDR1 MDHEN and CDR2 SYDVKM come from the germline V gene. Trimming removed 5 bases at V and 3 bases at J, with 10 bases between. The chain's CDR3 is CASSPPGKETQYF. The CDR3 region has the DNA TGTGCCAGCAGTCCTCCGGGTAAAGAGACCCAGTACTTC.

A few counts support this clonotype. This sequence joins TRBV28 and TRBJ1-6; a weak D match, TRBD1 (5 bases). The CDR3 extends over 16 amino acids. Trimming took 6 bases from V and 6 from J, leaving 18 bases between them. Germline CDR1 MDHEN, CDR2 SYDVKM. In nucleotides, the CDR3 is TGTGCCAGCAGCCTGACGGGGGGACGGCTTAATTCACCCCTCCACTTT. It specifies CASSLTGGRLNSPLHF.

V gene TRBV29-1 combines with J gene TRBJ2-1, with 9 positions matching TRBD2. Germline V gene lookup returns CDR1 SQVTM and CDR2 ANQGSEA. The CDR3 contains 14 residues. V shed 2 bases, J shed 3 bases, and the junction held 2 bases outside the gene matches. CDR3 in DNA: TGCAGCGTTGAACCTAGCGGGAACTACAATGAGCAGTTCTTC. Its translation: CSVEPSGNYNEQFF.

This chain joins TRBV3-1 and TRBJ2-3; no reliable D call. Germline V CDR1 and CDR2: LGHDT, YNNKEL (reference sequence). CDR3 length: 12 residues. V lost 4 bases and J 6 bases, leaving 8 bases between the germline ends. CDR3 in amino acids: CASSLYEDTQYF. CDR3 DNA sequence: TGTGCCAGCAGCCTTTATGAGGATACGCAGTATTTT.

V and J are TRBV6-1 and TRBJ1-5; maybe TRBD1 (5 bases). The CDR3 totals 15 residues. The ends were cut back, 6 bases at V and 0 bases at J, with 12 bases in the middle. Germline CDR1 reads MNHNS; CDR2 reads SASEGT. The CDR3 region is CASRTGRFSNQPQHF. In DNA, the CDR3 is TGTGCCAGCAGAACGGGACGGTTTAGCAATCAGCCCCAGCATTTT.

J is TRBJ2-1 and V is TRBV29-1; D gene unclear. CDR3 length equals 12 residues. Germline V gives CDR1 SQVTM, CDR2 ANQGSEA. V was shortened by 0 bases and J by 12 bases, with 12 bases between the two germline ends. The CDR3 sequence is CSVEDPRSVQFF. DNA for the CDR3: TGCAGCGTTGAAGATCCACGGTCAGTGCAGTTCTTC.

This chain links TRBV19 with TRBJ2-7; 16 bases fit TRBD2. The germline CDR1 and CDR2 sequences are LNHDA and SQIVND (reference sequence). CDR3 size: 18 residues. With V trimmed by 8 bases and J by 2 bases, 12 bases remained unmatched. The CDR3 sequence is CASSPGLAGGARTYEQYF. CDR3 nucleotides: TGTGCCAGTTCCCCGGGACTAGCGGGAGGGGCCCGCACCTACGAGCAGTACTTC.

V is TRBV3-1 and J is TRBJ2-3, with TRBD2 identical over 10 bases. The CDR3 sequence is 16 residues long. Germline V gene lookup returns CDR1 LGHDT and CDR2 YNNKEL (reference sequence). V lost 2 bases and J lost 5; bases outside the gene matches: 7. CDR3 nucleotides: TGTGCCAGCAGCCAAATGCTAGCGGGAGAGATAGATACGCAGTATTTT. The encoded protein is CASSQMLAGEIDTQYF.

The rearrangement uses TRBV12-3 or TRBV12-4 and TRBJ2-1; D possibly corresponds to TRBD2 (6 bases). V lost 8 bases to trimming and J lost 6 bases, with 23 bases between them. This CDR3 is built from 16 residues. CDR3 region: CASAPTGLSVTNEQFF. The CDR3 DNA is TGTGCCAGCGCGCCTACAGGACTATCGGTAACCAATGAGCAGTTCTTC.

This rearrangement joins TRBV6-2 or TRBV6-3 to TRBJ2-7; 8 bases line up with TRBD1. This CDR3 is 15 amino acids long. From germline, CDR1 is MNHEY and CDR2 SVGEGT. J lost 4 bases, V lost 6 bases, and 11 bases had no gene match. The CDR3 reads CASSSGQGLYYEQYF. CDR3 DNA: TGTGCCAGCAGCTCCGGACAGGGCCTATATTACGAGCAGTACTTC.

This clonotype has ten or more counts. The chain links TRBV6-1 to TRBJ2-3, with 8 bases fitting TRBD1. Trimming cost V 0 bases and J 2 bases; bases outside gene matches: 7. The CDR3 has 17 amino acids. The germline V gene encodes CDR1 MNHNS and CDR2 SASEGT. The CDR3 loop reads CASSEAAGTGHTDTQYF. DNA for the CDR3: TGTGCCAGCAGTGAAGCGGCCGGGACAGGTCACACAGATACGCAGTATTTT.

This clonotype was found a few times. The J gene is TRBJ2-1, the V gene TRBV6-2 or TRBV6-3; the D is unclear. The germline CDR1 and CDR2 sequences are MNHEY and SVGEGT. The CDR3 is made up of 15 amino acids. Trimming took 1 base from V and 2 from J, leaving 9 bases between them. CDR3 amino acids: CASSYLGIAYNEQFF. The CDR3 region has the DNA TGTGCCAGCAGTTACTTGGGAATCGCCTACAATGAGCAGTTCTTC.

This chain uses TRBV10-3 with TRBJ1-5; 7 bases align to TRBD1. Germline lookup yields CDR1 ENHRY and CDR2 SYGVKD. V shed 3 bases, J shed 4 bases, and the junction held 9 bases outside the gene matches. The CDR3 loop spans 16 amino acids. The CDR3 region is CAISDPRQGKNQPQHF. The CDR3 DNA is TGTGCCATCAGTGATCCTAGACAGGGCAAGAATCAGCCCCAGCATTTT.

The gene calls are TRBV7-3 and TRBJ2-3; 10 bases match TRBD2. The V gene's germline CDR1 is SGHTA and CDR2 FQGTGA. V was clipped by 2 bases and J by 7 bases; unmatched bases: 9. This CDR3 spans 16 amino acids. In DNA, the CDR3 is TGTGCCAGCAGCTTATACGGACTAGCGGATGCTTATACGCAGTATTTT. It translates to CASSLYGLADAYTQYF. The variable domain in full, completed from reference TRBV7-3 and TRBJ2-3, reads GAGVSQTPSNKVTEKGKYVELRCDPISGHTALYWYRQSLGQGPEFLIYFQGTGAADDSGLPNDRFFAVRPEGSVSTLKIQRTERGDSAVYLCASSLYGLADAYTQYFGPGTRLTVL.

This clonotype was found a few times. J is TRBJ2-7 and V is TRBV5-1, with 11 nucleotides matching TRBD2. CDR3 size: 15 residues. The V gene's germline CDR1 is SGHRS and CDR2 YFSETQ. After removal of 8 bases from V and 3 bases from J, the junction contained 10 bases not matched to a gene. CDR3 sequence reads: CASSPGLADLYEQYF. CDR3 coding DNA: TGCGCCAGTAGCCCGGGACTAGCGGACCTCTACGAGCAGTACTTC.

The gene calls are TRBV3-1 and TRBJ1-1; possible D gene TRBD1, 6 bases. The germline gives CDR1 LGHDT, CDR2 YNNKEL (reference sequence). The V end lost 4 bases, the J end lost 0 bases, and 9 bases lay between the germline ends. This CDR3 is 14 amino acids long. The CDR3 bases are TGTGCCAGCAGCCGAAGGGGGGTGAACACTGAAGCTTTCTTT. The encoded protein is CASSRRGVNTEAFF.

In this sample, this clonotype turned up many times. This chain connects TRBV6-5 to TRBJ2-5; 9 bases agree with TRBD1. The V segment lost 4 bases and the J segment 5 bases; nucleotides outside the gene matches: 11. The CDR3 runs to 16 residues. Germline loops: CDR1 MNHEY, CDR2 SVGAGI. In DNA form, the CDR3 reads TGTGCCAGCAGTTTGGGACAGGGCCTTATGGGTGAGACCCAGTACTTC. This encodes CASSLGQGLMGETQYF.

This clonotype occurred a few times. J is TRBJ2-5 and V is TRBV20-1, with D perhaps TRBD1 (6 bases). Germline V gene data show CDR1 as DFQATT and CDR2 as SNEGSKA (reference sequence). Trimming removed 5 bases at V and 2 bases at J, with 9 bases between. This CDR3 is built from 12 residues. The CDR3 reads CSAVQGQETQYF. CDR3 DNA: TGCAGTGCTGTACAGGGTCAAGAGACCCAGTACTTC.

This clonotype was found many times. This rearrangement joins TRBV7-2 to TRBJ1-1, with D perhaps matching TRBD1 (5 bases). V dropped 4 bases and J dropped 2 bases, with 8 bases sitting between them. CDR1 SGHTA and CDR2 FQGNSA come from the germline V gene. The CDR3 has 13 amino acids. The DNA of the CDR3 is TGTGCCAGCAGCTGGGACCTAAACACTGAAGCTTTCTTT. It codes for CASSWDLNTEAFF.

This sequence joins TRBV20-1 and TRBJ2-7; D is ambiguous. The germline V gene encodes CDR1 DFQATT and CDR2 SNEGSKA (reference sequence). The V gene lost 3 bases and the J gene lost 3 bases, with 6 bases spanning the gap. The CDR3 spans 11 residues. CDR3 sequence: CSASQYYEQYF. The DNA of the CDR3 is TGCAGTGCTAGCCAATACTACGAGCAGTACTTC.

This clonotype was counted between two and nine times. The genes are TRBV5-1 and TRBJ2-1; D gene ambiguous. V was trimmed by 8 bases and J by 7 bases, leaving 13 bases between them. The CDR3 runs 12 residues. Germline CDR1 reads SGHRS; CDR2 reads YFSETQ. CDR3 loop: CASAKGGNEQFF. DNA for the CDR3: TGCGCCAGTGCTAAGGGTGGGAATGAGCAGTTCTTC.

This clonotype appeared a few times. A read error may account for a junction end that differs from germline. The rearrangement joins TRBV5-1 to TRBJ2-5; TRBD2 matches 10 bases. Germline V CDR1 and CDR2: SGHRS, YFSETQ. The CDR3 contains 14 residues. The CDR3 loop reads CASSPLAGEETQYF. Here the CDR3 DNA reads TGTGCCAGCTCACCGCTAGCGGGAGAAGAGACCCAGTACTTC.

V and J are TRBV7-2 and TRBJ1-3, with D tentatively TRBD1 (5 bases). CDR3 length: 11 amino acids. Germline V gene data show CDR1 as SGHTA and CDR2 as FQGNSA. Trimming cost V 8 bases and J 8 bases, with 10 bases left between them. CDR3 coding DNA: TGTGCCAGCTTGCAGGGAGACACCATATATTTT. Protein sequence: CASLQGDTIYF.

This clonotype has just a few counts. This sequence joins TRBV29-1 and TRBJ2-1; perhaps TRBD1 as D (6 bases). Germline CDR1 is SQVTM and CDR2 is ANQGSEA. Trimming stripped 2 bases from V and 7 bases from J, with 12 bases between. The CDR3 length is 13 residues. In DNA form, the CDR3 reads TGCAGCGTTGAAATGGGGGCCGGGAATGAGCAGTTCTTC. Protein: CSVEMGAGNEQFF.